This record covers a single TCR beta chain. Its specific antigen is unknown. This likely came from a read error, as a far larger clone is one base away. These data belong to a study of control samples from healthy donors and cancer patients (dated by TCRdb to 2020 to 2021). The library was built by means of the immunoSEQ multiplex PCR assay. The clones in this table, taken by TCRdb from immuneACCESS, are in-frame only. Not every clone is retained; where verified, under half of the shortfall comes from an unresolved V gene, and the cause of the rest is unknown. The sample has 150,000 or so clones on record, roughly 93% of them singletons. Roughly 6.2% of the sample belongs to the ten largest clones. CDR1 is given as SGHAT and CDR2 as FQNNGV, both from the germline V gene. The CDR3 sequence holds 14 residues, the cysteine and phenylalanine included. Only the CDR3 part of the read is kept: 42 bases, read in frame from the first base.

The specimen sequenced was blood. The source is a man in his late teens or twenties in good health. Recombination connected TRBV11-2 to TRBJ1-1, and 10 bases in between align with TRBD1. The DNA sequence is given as TGTGCCACCAGCTTAGGGGGGACAGGGGATGAAGCTTTCTTT. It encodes CATSLGGTGDEAFF. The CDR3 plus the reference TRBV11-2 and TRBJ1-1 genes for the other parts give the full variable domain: EAGVAQSPRYKIIEKRQSVAFWCNPISGHATLYWYQQILGQGPKLLIQFQNNGVVDDSQLPKDRFSAERLKGVDSTLKIQPAKLEDSAVYLCATSLGGTGDEAFFGQGTRLTVV.